Listed below are T cell receptor beta chains from one sample, sequenced in a study of STAT3 mutations in large granular lymphocyte leukemia. Data came from immunoSEQ multiplex PCR; TCRdb stores just in-frame clones and leaves some out. The sample has 30,000 to 40,000 clones; 86% are singletons. Source material: peripheral blood mononuclear cells. These receptors were taken from a man aged 55 to 69 with T-cell large granular lymphocyte leukemia. Some clones in this sample may be carry-over from other donors' samples. The CDR3 runs from the conserved cysteine through the conserved F or W. Each record gives: CDR3 DNA, CDR3 protein, J gene, V gene, D gene, clone size, CDR3 length. A D gene is named only where the DNA matches it firmly. Clone sizes are given selectively: once, few, many, or a class where the clone is expanded.

TGTGCCAGCAGCTTGTATGGGGGAGGGCCCTACAATGAGCAGTTCTTC	CASSLYGGGPYNEQFF	TRBJ2-1	TRBV5-4	TRBD2	NA	16
TGTGCCAGCAGCTTGGCGATCCGGACCTACGAGCAGTACTTC	CASSLAIRTYEQYF	TRBJ2-7	TRBV5-8	NA	NA	14
TGTGCCAGCTCTACCTACTACGAGCAGTACTTC	CASSTYYEQYF	TRBJ2-7	TRBV7-9	NA	few	11
TGTGCCAGCAGCCCCGGGGGGACACTGAGCTCCTACGAGCAGTACTTC	CASSPGGTLSSYEQYF	TRBJ2-7	TRBV6-6	NA	NA	16
TGTGCCAGCAGCCTGGCGGACTCTTTCACAGATACGCAGTATTTT	CASSLADSFTDTQYF	TRBJ2-3	TRBV7-6	NA	NA	15
TGTGCCACCAGCAGAGATCGGAGCTCCTACGAGCAGTACTTC	CATSRDRSSYEQYF	TRBJ2-7	TRBV15	NA	NA	14
TGTGCCAGCAGTTTCTCGGGGACAGGGCTCCTGAATACGCAGTATTTT	CASSFSGTGLLNTQYF	TRBJ2-3	TRBV27	TRBD1	NA	16
TGTGCCAGCACCCCCTCCAGACAGAGATCGGGCAATCAGCCCCAGCATTTT	CASTPSRQRSGNQPQHF	TRBJ1-5	TRBV21-1	NA	NA	17
TGTGCCAGCAGCCCACTAAAAGGCTACACCTTC	CASSPLKGYTF	TRBJ1-2	TRBV28	NA	NA	11
TGTGCCAGCAGTTACCGATCGTCGGATGGCTACACCTTC	CASSYRSSDGYTF	TRBJ1-2	TRBV6-5	NA	NA	13
TGTGCCAGCAGTGCCGTGGGGTTAGGAAATACGCAGTATTTT	CASSAVGLGNTQYF	TRBJ2-3	TRBV9	NA	NA	14
TGTGCCAGCGGTCCAGATACGCAGTATTTT	CASGPDTQYF	TRBJ2-3	TRBV6-6	NA	NA	10
TGTGCCTGGAGGGACAGGGGGCGTGAAGCTTTCTTT	CAWRDRGREAFF	TRBJ1-1	TRBV30	TRBD1	NA	12
TGTGCCAGCAGTTTAATCGGGGAATCATCCTACGAGCAGTACTTC	CASSLIGESSYEQYF	TRBJ2-7	TRBV28	NA	NA	15
TGTGCCAGCAGTTCCCTCATTTGGGCTCAGAACACTGAAGCTTTCTTT	CASSSLIWAQNTEAFF	TRBJ1-1	TRBV7-2	NA	NA	16
TGTGCCAGCTCACCCCTAGCGGGAGAGGCCGAGCAGTACTTC	CASSPLAGEAEQYF	TRBJ2-7	TRBV18	TRBD2	NA	14
TGCGCCAGCAGCTTAAAGTGGCGGGAGATGGGGACAGATACGCAGTATTTT	CASSLKWREMGTDTQYF	TRBJ2-3	TRBV5-1	TRBD2	few	17
TGTGCCAGCAGCGAGGGGGTAGGGGGAACCTATGGCTACACCTTC	CASSEGVGGTYGYTF	TRBJ1-2	TRBV9	NA	NA	15
TGCAGCGTTGAAGAGGGGGCCAACACTGAAGCTTTCTTT	CSVEEGANTEAFF	TRBJ1-1	TRBV29-1	NA	NA	13